This section outlines one TCR beta chain sequence together with its context. Its specificity is unknown. This sample is drawn from a study of graft-versus-host responses after intestinal transplantation. Study conclusions and caveats: In recipient marrow, GvH clones were found, and some appeared first in ileum or blood. Maximum circulating GvH clone levels tracked with early post-transplant HvG decreases.

The CDR3 is made up of 18 amino acids. V gave up 3 bases and J gave up 0 bases, with 21 bases separating them. Germline V gene lookup returns CDR1 SEHNR and CDR2 FQNEAQ (reference sequence). Libraries were prepared by immunoSEQ multiplex PCR; TCRdb keeps only in-frame clonotypes and omits some of them. The table lists about 93,000 clones, over 85% of them singletons, with around 0.49% in the top ten. The genes are TRBV7-9 and TRBJ2-7; D ambiguous. This TCR was recovered from a human donor who received an intestinal transplant. Sequenced here: unstimulated CD8+ T cells sorted from spleen or lymph node cells, sampled before intestinal transplant. The CDR3: CASSLTPIRHLSSYEQYF. Here the CDR3 DNA reads TGTGCCAGCAGCTTGACCCCTATCAGGCACTTAAGCTCCTACGAGCAGTACTTC.